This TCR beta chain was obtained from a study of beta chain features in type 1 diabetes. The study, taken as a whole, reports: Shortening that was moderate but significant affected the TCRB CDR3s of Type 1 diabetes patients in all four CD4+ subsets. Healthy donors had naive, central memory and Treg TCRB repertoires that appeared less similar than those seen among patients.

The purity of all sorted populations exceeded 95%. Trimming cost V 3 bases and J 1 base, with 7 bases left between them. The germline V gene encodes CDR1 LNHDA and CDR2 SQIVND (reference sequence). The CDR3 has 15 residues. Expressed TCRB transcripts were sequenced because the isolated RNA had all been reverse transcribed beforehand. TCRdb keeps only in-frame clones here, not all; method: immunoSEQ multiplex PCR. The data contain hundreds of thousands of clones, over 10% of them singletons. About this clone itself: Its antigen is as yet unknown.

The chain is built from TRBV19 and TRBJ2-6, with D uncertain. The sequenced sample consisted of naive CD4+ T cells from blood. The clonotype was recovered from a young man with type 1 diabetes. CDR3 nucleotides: TGTGCCAGTAGTATCGGAAAGTCTGGGGCCAACGTCCTGACTTTC. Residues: CASSIGKSGANVLTF.